One sample yielded the 20 T cell receptor beta chains listed below, sequenced in a study of T-cell memory formation after mild COVID-19. MiXCR, applied by TCRdb to the 5' RACE reads, yields one record per CDR3 protein. The table has roughly 560,000 distinct CDR3 sequences, over 20% seen once. Sequencing was performed on PBMCs or a T cell subset sorted from them (not recorded which). The receptor set was obtained from an adult woman who had mild COVID-19 (a few samples of this study predate the infection). Cell type and time point are not known.

This clonotype turned up a few times. The rearrangement links TRBV3-1 to TRBJ2-1, with D possibly being TRBD1 (5 bases). Germline CDR1 and CDR2: LGHDT and YNNKEL (reference sequence). This CDR3 spans 11 amino acids. Trimming removed 8 bases at V and 10 bases at J, with 12 bases between. This CDR3 is CASQGEGEQFF. Here the CDR3 DNA reads TGTGCCAGCCAGGGTGAAGGCGAGCAGTTCTTC.

This clonotype was observed at least ten times. The chain links TRBV9 to TRBJ1-3; D is ambiguous. Trimming took off 0 bases at V and 0 bases at J, with 4 bases between the two ends. Germline V gene data show CDR1 as SGDLS and CDR2 as YYNGEE. The CDR3 has 14 residues. CDR3 nucleotide sequence: TGTGCCAGCAGCGTAGACAGCTCTGGAAACACCATATATTTT. Its protein is CASSVDSSGNTIYF.

This clonotype was counted only a few times. This chain links TRBV27 with TRBJ2-1; TRBD2 aligns across 7 bases. The CDR3 contains 14 residues. After removal of 10 bases from V and 0 bases from J, the junction contained 6 bases not matched to a gene. Germline V CDR1 and CDR2: MNHEY, SMNVEV (reference sequence). CDR3 loop: CATLAESSYNEQFF. CDR3 DNA: TGTGCCACCCTAGCGGAGAGCTCCTACAATGAGCAGTTCTTC.

This clonotype was observed a handful of times. The chain employs TRBV4-3 and TRBJ2-7; D is perhaps TRBD2 (6 bases). Per germline, CDR1 LGHNA and CDR2 YSLEER. V lost 0 bases to trimming and J lost 7 bases, with 22 bases between them. The CDR3 has 17 amino acids. The CDR3 sequence is CASSQDPRGGSMMEQYF. The CDR3 DNA follows: TGCGCCAGCAGCCAAGATCCCCGAGGAGGGTCCATGATGGAGCAGTACTTC.

The chain recombines TRBV5-6 with TRBJ1-1, with 9 bases fitting TRBD1. The CDR3 extends over 16 amino acids. Trimming took 4 bases from V and 3 from J; bases not matched to a gene: 10. CDR1 SGHDT and CDR2 YYEEEE come from the germline V gene. CDR3 bases: TGTGCCAGCAGCCGGACCAGGGACAGGGTTTACACTGAAGCTTTCTTT. It translates to CASSRTRDRVYTEAFF.

This clonotype was found a few times. The V gene is TRBV5-1, the J gene TRBJ2-7; maybe TRBD1 (7 bases). The germline gives CDR1 SGHRS, CDR2 YFSETQ. Trimming took off 0 bases at V and 5 bases at J, with 15 bases between the two ends. There are 15 residues in the CDR3. The CDR3 sequence is CASSLVQGRSHEQYF. CDR3 in DNA: TGCGCCAGCAGCTTGGTACAGGGGAGGTCCCACGAGCAGTACTTC. The full variable domain, rest sourced from reference TRBV5-1 and TRBJ2-7, is KAGVTQTPRYLIKTRGQQVTLSCSPISGHRSVSWYQQTPGQGLQFLFEYFSETQRNKGNFPGRFSGRQFSNSRSEMNVSTLELGDSALYLCASSLVQGRSHEQYFGPGTRLTVT.

V is TRBV12-3 or TRBV12-4 and J is TRBJ1-2, with D possibly matching TRBD1 (6 bases). V was cut by 2 bases and J by 8 bases, with 15 bases left in between. This CDR3 has 14 residues. CDR3 in DNA: TGTGCCAGCAGTTTATTGCCCAGGGGCGAGGGCTACACCTTC. This codes for CASSLLPRGEGYTF.

The chain uses TRBV4-1 and TRBJ2-7, with no clear D. The CDR3 has 15 amino acids. Germline lookup yields CDR1 MGHRA and CDR2 YSYEKL. Trimming took off 1 base at V and 0 bases at J, with 10 bases between the two ends. The CDR3 coding sequence is TGCGCCAGCAGCCAAGCGCAGGCTAGCTCCTACGAGCAGTACTTC. It codes for CASSQAQASSYEQYF.

The chain couples TRBV2 to TRBJ1-2; tentative D call: TRBD1 (5 bases). There are 16 residues in the CDR3. Trimming pared 3 bases from V and 4 bases from J, leaving 18 bases between. Looked up from germline, CDR1 is SNHLY and CDR2 is FYNNEI. The CDR3 sequence: CASSEQGTPISYGYTF. For the CDR3, the DNA is TGTGCCAGCAGTGAGCAGGGAACTCCCATCAGCTATGGCTACACCTTC.

V gene TRBV18 combines with J gene TRBJ1-5, with unresolved D. Deletions cut 1 base from V and 6 bases from J, with 19 bases between. The CDR3 sequence is 17 residues long. Germline assignment: CDR1 KGHSH and CDR2 LQKENI. The CDR3 DNA sequence: TGTGCCAGCTCACCACTCCCCACGGGAGTGACCATTCAGCCCCAGCATTTT. Amino acids: CASSPLPTGVTIQPQHF.

A few counts support this clonotype. The chain links TRBV19 to TRBJ2-1, with 11 positions matching TRBD2. This CDR3 contains 14 residues. J gave up 6 bases and V 6 bases, and 4 bases lay outside the gene matches. In germline, CDR1 is LNHDA, CDR2 SQIVND (reference sequence). The CDR3 nucleotides are TGTGCCAGTAGGCTAACTAGCGGGGGCAATGAGCAGTTCTTC. It translates to CASRLTSGGNEQFF.

Many counts were recorded for this clonotype. At one boundary the junction diverges from the germline segment, which might be a read error. The V and J genes are TRBV5-1 and TRBJ2-3; 7 bases align to TRBD1. The CDR3 consists of 14 residues. Germline V gene lookup returns CDR1 SGHRS and CDR2 YFSETQ. CDR3 bases: TGTGCCAGCAGCCCAGACAGGGGCACAGATACGCAGTATTTT. Protein sequence: CASSPDRGTDTQYF.

The rearrangement uses TRBV9 and TRBJ2-2; no clear D gene. This CDR3 comprises 15 residues. Deletions cut 1 base from V and 2 bases from J, with 9 bases between. Germline CDR1 SGDLS, CDR2 YYNGEE. The CDR3 bases are TGTGCCAGCAGCGTACTCCAGAGAAACACCGGGGAGCTGTTTTTT. Its protein product is CASSVLQRNTGELFF.

As DNA, the CDR3 is TGCAGTGCCACGAGTACGATTGAAGCTTTCTTT. It encodes CSATSTIEAFF. The chain joins TRBV20-1 to TRBJ1-1, with no clear D. The V end lost 6 bases, the J end lost 7 bases, and 12 bases lay between the germline ends. Germline CDR1 is DFQATT and CDR2 is SNEGSKA (reference sequence). The CDR3 runs to 11 residues.

This clonotype was observed a handful of times. This rearrangement joins TRBV10-3 to TRBJ2-7; D ambiguous. Deletions cut 7 bases from V and 1 base from J, with 8 bases between. The CDR3 is made up of 12 amino acids. In germline, CDR1 is ENHRY, CDR2 SYGVKD. In DNA form, the CDR3 reads TGTGCCATCATGAAAGGGTCCTACGAGCAGTACTTC. Translation: CAIMKGSYEQYF.

This clonotype was detected a few times. The chain joins TRBV14 to TRBJ2-1, with 8 positions matching TRBD2. After removal of 8 bases from V and 8 bases from J, the junction contained 8 bases not matched to a gene. This CDR3 spans 13 amino acids. CDR1 SGHDN and CDR2 FVKESK come from the germline V gene. The CDR3 region is CASGPAGVDEQFF. In nucleotides, the CDR3 is TGTGCCAGCGGGCCAGCGGGAGTGGATGAGCAGTTCTTC.

DNA for the CDR3: TGCAGCGTTAAGGGGCCACGGGAGCTGTTTTTT. It specifies CSVKGPRELFF. The rearrangement joins TRBV29-1 to TRBJ2-2; a possible D gene is TRBD1 (5 bases). V was pared by 5 bases and J by 9 bases, with 10 bases between. This CDR3 is built from 11 residues. From germline, CDR1 is SQVTM and CDR2 ANQGSEA.

This clonotype was seen only a few times. V usage is TRBV27 and J usage is TRBJ2-3, with 10 positions matching TRBD2. V shed 6 bases and J 2 bases; nucleotides not matched to a gene: 5. Germline CDR1 reads MNHEY; CDR2 reads SMNVEV (reference sequence). The CDR3 totals 15 residues. CDR3 sequence reads: CASRGGLAATDTQYF. CDR3 bases: TGTGCCAGCAGGGGAGGACTAGCGGCCACAGATACGCAGTATTTT.

This clonotype was picked up a small number of times. The V gene is TRBV12-3 or TRBV12-4, the J gene TRBJ1-4; D may be TRBD1 (6 bases). CDR3 length equals 17 residues. Trimming left V 2 bases short and J 8 bases short, with 21 bases between. In DNA, the CDR3 is TGTGCCAGCAGTTTACTGGGCAGGGGCGGTAGCTCCGAAAAACTGTTTTTT. Protein product: CASSLLGRGGSSEKLFF.

This chain links TRBV18 with TRBJ1-1; D is perhaps TRBD1 (5 bases). The germline V and J ends were trimmed by 3 bases and 7 bases, with 18 bases remaining between them. Germline CDR1 and CDR2: KGHSH and LQKENI. CDR3 length: 15 residues. CDR3 sequence reads: CASSPPLGQRNEAFF. In nucleotides, the CDR3 is TGTGCCAGCTCACCCCCCCTCGGACAACGGAATGAAGCTTTCTTT.